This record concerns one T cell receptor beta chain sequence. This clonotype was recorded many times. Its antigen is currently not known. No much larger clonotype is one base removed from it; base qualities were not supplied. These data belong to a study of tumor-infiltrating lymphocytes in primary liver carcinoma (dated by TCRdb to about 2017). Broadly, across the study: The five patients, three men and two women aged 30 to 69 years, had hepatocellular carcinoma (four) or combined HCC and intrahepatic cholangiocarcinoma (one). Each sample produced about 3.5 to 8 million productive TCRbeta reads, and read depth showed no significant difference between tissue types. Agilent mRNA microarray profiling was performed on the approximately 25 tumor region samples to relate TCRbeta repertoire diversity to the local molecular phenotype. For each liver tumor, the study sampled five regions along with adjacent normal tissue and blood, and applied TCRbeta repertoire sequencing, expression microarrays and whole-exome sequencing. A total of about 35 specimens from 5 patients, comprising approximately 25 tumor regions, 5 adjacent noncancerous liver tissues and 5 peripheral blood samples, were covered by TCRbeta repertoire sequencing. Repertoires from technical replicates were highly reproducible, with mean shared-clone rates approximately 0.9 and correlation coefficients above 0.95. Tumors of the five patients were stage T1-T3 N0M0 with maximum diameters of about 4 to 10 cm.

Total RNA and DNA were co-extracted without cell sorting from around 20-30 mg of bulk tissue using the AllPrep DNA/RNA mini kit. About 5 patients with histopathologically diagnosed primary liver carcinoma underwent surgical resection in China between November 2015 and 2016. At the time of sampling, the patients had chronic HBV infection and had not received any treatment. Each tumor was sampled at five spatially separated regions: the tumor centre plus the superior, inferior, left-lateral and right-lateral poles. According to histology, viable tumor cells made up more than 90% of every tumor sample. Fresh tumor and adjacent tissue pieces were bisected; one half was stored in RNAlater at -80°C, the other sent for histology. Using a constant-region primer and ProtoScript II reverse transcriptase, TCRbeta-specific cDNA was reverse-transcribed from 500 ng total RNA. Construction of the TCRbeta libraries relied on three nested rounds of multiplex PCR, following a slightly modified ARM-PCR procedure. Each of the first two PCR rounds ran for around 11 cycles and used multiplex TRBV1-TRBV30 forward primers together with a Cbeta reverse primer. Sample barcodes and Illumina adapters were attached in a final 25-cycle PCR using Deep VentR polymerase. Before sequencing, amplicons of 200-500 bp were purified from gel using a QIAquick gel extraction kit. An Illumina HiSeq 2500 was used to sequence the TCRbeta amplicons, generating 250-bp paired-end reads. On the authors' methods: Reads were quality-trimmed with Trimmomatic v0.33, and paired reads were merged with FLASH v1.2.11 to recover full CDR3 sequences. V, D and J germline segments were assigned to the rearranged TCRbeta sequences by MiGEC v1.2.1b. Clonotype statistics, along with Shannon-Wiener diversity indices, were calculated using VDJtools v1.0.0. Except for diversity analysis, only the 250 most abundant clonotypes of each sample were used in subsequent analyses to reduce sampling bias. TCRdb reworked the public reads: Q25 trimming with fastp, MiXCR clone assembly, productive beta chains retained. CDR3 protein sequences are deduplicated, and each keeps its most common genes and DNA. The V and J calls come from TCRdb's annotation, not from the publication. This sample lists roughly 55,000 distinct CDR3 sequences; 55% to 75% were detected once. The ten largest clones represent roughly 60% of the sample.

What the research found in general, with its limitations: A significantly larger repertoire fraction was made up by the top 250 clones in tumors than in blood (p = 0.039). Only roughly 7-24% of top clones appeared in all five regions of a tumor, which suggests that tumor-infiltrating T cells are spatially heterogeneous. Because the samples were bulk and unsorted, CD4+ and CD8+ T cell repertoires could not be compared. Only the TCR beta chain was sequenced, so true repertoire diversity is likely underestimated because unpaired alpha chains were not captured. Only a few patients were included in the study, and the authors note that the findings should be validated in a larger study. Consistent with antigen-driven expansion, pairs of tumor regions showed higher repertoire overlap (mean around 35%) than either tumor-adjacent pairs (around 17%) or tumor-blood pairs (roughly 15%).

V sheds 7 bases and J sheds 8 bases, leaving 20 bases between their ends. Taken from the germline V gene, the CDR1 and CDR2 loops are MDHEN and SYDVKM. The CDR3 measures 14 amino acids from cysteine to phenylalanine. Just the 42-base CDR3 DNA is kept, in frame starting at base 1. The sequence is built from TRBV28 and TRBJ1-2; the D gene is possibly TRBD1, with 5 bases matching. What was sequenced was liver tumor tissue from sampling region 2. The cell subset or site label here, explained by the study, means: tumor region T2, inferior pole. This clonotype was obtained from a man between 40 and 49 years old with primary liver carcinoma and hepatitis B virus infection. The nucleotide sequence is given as TGTGCCAGCACATCAGGGAGCAGGGCTTACGGCTACACCTTC. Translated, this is CASTSGSRAYGYTF.